This T cell receptor beta chain was identified in a study of blood T cell repertoires in COVID-19. Study as a whole: T cells, B-cell-depleted T cells, or PBMCs provided the cDNA or gDNA that served as material.

Trimming removed 5 bases from V and 0 bases from J; junction bases left unmatched: 3. The CDR3 contains 15 residues. Germline V CDR1 and CDR2: LNHDA, SQIVND (reference sequence). In the original workflow: Cell counts per sample came from amplifying reference gene primers. Using immunoSEQ multiplex PCR, the repertoire was profiled, and TCRdb retains in-frame clones only, with some absent. V and J calls plus clone size are reproduced from that table; the DNA served to infer D and trimming. The table has a few hundred thousand clones, roughly 84% seen once. Participant-reported clinical history was the basis for cohort assignment.

Sequencing was performed on PBMCs or T cells enriched from blood (not recorded which). The rearrangement joins TRBV19 to TRBJ2-3; 9 bases fit TRBD1. This receptor was identified in a woman between 40 and 55 years old who had recovered from COVID-19. Here the CDR3 DNA reads TGTGCCAGTAGTTTAGGGACAGGGAGCACAGATACGCAGTATTTT. Its translation is CASSLGTGSTDTQYF.